The 10 T cell receptor beta chains listed next were all sequenced from one sample in a study of control samples from healthy donors and cancer patients (TCRdb year 2020). Receptor libraries were prepared by the immunoSEQ multiplex PCR assay. The table was pulled from immuneACCESS by TCRdb, which kept in-frame rearrangements only. Such tables lose some clones; where checked, under half of the loss comes from unresolved V genes, and the rest has no known cause. This sample has some 190,000 clones in its table, and about 91% of those were observed once. The ten biggest clones cover 1.5% to 2% of the sample. Sequencing used blood. The receptors shown here come from a man between 25 and 39 years old in good health.

V usage is TRBV5-1 and J usage is TRBJ2-5, with unresolved D. The length of the CDR3 is 15 residues. The V end was cut by 4 bases, the J end by 2 bases, with 15 bases between. Germline-derived CDR1 and CDR2 are SGHRS and YFSETQ. CDR3 residues: CASSPAIRIQETQYF. Here the CDR3 DNA reads TGCGCCAGCAGCCCGGCCATCCGGATTCAAGAGACCCAGTACTTC.

This chain uses TRBV5-1 with TRBJ1-5; 9 nucleotides line up with TRBD1. CDR3 length equals 15 residues. Per germline, CDR1 SGHRS and CDR2 YFSETQ. V dropped 6 bases and J dropped 4; count of bases not matched to a gene: 8. DNA of the CDR3: TGCGCCAGCATAGAACAGGGGGCGCGGAATCAGCCCCAGCATTTT. Its translation: CASIEQGARNQPQHF. Full variable domain (remainder filled in from reference TRBV5-1 and TRBJ1-5): KAGVTQTPRYLIKTRGQQVTLSCSPISGHRSVSWYQQTPGQGLQFLFEYFSETQRNKGNFPGRFSGRQFSNSRSEMNVSTLELGDSALYLCASIEQGARNQPQHFGDGTRLSIL.

The CDR3 coding sequence is TGCGCCAGCAGCACAGGGACAGAGTCCTACGAGCAGTACTTC. The encoded protein is CASSTGTESYEQYF. This chain connects TRBV5-1 to TRBJ2-7; 7 nucleotides match TRBD1. The CDR3 runs 14 residues. V lost 4 bases and J lost 1; bases outside the gene matches: 5. Germline V gene sequence: CDR1 SGHRS, CDR2 YFSETQ. The variable domain in full, with the rest retrieved from reference TRBV5-1 and TRBJ2-7, is KAGVTQTPRYLIKTRGQQVTLSCSPISGHRSVSWYQQTPGQGLQFLFEYFSETQRNKGNFPGRFSGRQFSNSRSEMNVSTLELGDSALYLCASSTGTESYEQYFGPGTRLTVT.

The chain employs TRBV6-2 or TRBV6-3 and TRBJ2-1, with TRBD2 as a possible D gene (7 bases). Germline V gene lookup returns CDR1 MNHEY and CDR2 SVGEGT. Between the trimmed V and J ends, which lost 2 bases and 8 bases, there was a span of 10 bases. The CDR3 extends over 13 amino acids. The CDR3 DNA sequence: TGTGCCAGCAGTTACGGGGGGGCGTATGAGCAGTTCTTC. Protein sequence: CASSYGGAYEQFF.

The rearrangement uses TRBV12-1 and TRBJ1-5. TRBV12-1 is deemed a pseudogene. This CDR3 comprises 16 residues. CDR3 nucleotides: TGTGCCAGCAGCTTTGGATGGAAGTATAGCAATCAGCCCCAGCATTTT. As protein: CASSFGWKYSNQPQHF.

The rearrangement joins TRBV5-8 to TRBJ1-6, with D unresolved. Trimming left V 4 bases short and J 9 bases short, with 11 bases between. This CDR3 has 13 residues. CDR1 is SGHTS and CDR2 is YDEGEE in the germline V gene. The CDR3 sequence: CASSPPAVSPLHF. The CDR3 coding sequence is TGTGCCAGCAGCCCACCCGCCGTTTCACCCCTCCACTTT.

This chain connects TRBV18 to TRBJ1-1; D gene uncertain. V gave up 2 bases and J gave up 0 bases, with 4 bases separating them. Germline V CDR1 and CDR2: KGHSH, LQKENI. The CDR3 covers 13 residues. The CDR3 loop is CASSPSLNTEAFF. Written as DNA, the CDR3 is TGTGCCAGCTCACCAAGCTTGAACACTGAAGCTTTCTTT.

This chain connects TRBV5-4 to TRBJ2-5, with a possible D match to TRBD2 (6 bases). The CDR3 loop spans 17 amino acids. V gave up 0 bases and J gave up 2 bases, with 17 bases separating them. Per germline, CDR1 SGHNT and CDR2 YYREEE (reference sequence). The CDR3 bases are TGTGCCAGCAGCTTGGTCGGGACTCGAAACCGTCAAGAGACCCAGTACTTC. This sequence encodes CASSLVGTRNRQETQYF.

This clone was recorded once. The rearrangement uses TRBV7-2 and TRBJ1-4, with 7 bases lining up with TRBD1. CDR1 SGHTA and CDR2 FQGNSA come from the germline V gene. Trimming removed 6 bases from V and 5 bases from J; junction bases left unmatched: 6. This CDR3 comprises 14 residues. Here the CDR3 reads CASSQDRPNEKLFF. The CDR3 DNA reads TGTGCCAGCAGTCAGGACAGGCCCAATGAAAAACTGTTTTTT.

The genes are TRBV2 and TRBJ2-3; 12 positions agree with TRBD2. Trimming took 6 bases from V and 6 from J; bases not matched to a gene: 4. CDR1 is SNHLY and CDR2 is FYNNEI in the germline V gene. The CDR3 is made up of 14 amino acids. CDR3 sequence (DNA): TGTGCCAGCAGATCTAGCGGGGGGGACGATACGCAGTATTTT. Translation gives CASRSSGGDDTQYF.